One T cell receptor (beta chain) is described in this entry. The sample belongs to a study of control samples from healthy donors and cancer patients. This CDR3 is 12 amino acids long. Germline CDR1 is MNHEY and CDR2 is SMNVEV (reference sequence). V shed 8 bases and J shed 4 bases, with 11 bases lying between them. This table comes from immunoSEQ multiplex PCR, and its TCRdb copy is limited to in-frame clones, with some not included. The repertoire holds 75,000 to 95,000 clones, with less than 90% as singletons. This rearrangement joins TRBV27 to TRBJ1-1; D gene unclear. This clonotype was obtained from a woman in her fifties or sixties with colorectal cancer. Sequencing was performed on PBMCs. CDR3 protein: CASGPGITEAFF. The CDR3 DNA reads as TGTGCCAGCGGCCCTGGGATCACTGAAGCTTTCTTT.